The 8 T cell receptor beta chains in this list originate from one sample, sequenced in a study of T cell repertoires in cytomegalovirus infection. These TCRs' antigens remain unknown. One entry per CDR3 protein results from TCRdb running MiXCR on the reads. The data show some 100,000 distinct CDR3 sequences, with about 30% seen just once and about three quarters held by the top ten. The sequencing used CD8+ T cells from cultured PBMCs, collected from culture after CMV antigen stimulation. The receptors derive from a human donor in good health (CMV status not recorded). Some clones in this sample may be carry-over from other donors' samples.

The chain is built from TRBV24-1 and TRBJ2-3; 7 nucleotides align to TRBD2. The CDR3 spans 14 residues. With V trimmed by 9 bases and J by 2 bases, 7 bases remained unmatched. From germline, CDR1 is KGHDR and CDR2 SFDVKD. This CDR3 reads CATGGSYSTDTQYF. The CDR3 bases are TGTGCCACCGGCGGGAGCTATTCCACAGATACGCAGTATTTT.

In its sample, this clonotype was seen many times. V usage is TRBV6-6 and J usage is TRBJ1-1; TRBD1 matches at 8 bases. This CDR3 is 16 amino acids long. V lost 0 bases, J lost 7 bases, and 10 bases stayed unmatched. Germline assignment: CDR1 MNHNY and CDR2 SVGAGI (reference sequence). CDR3: CASSYSRTGYNGEAFF. In nucleotides, the CDR3 is TGTGCCAGCAGTTACTCTCGGACAGGGTATAACGGTGAAGCTTTCTTT.

This clonotype has just a few counts. The chain combines TRBV19 with TRBJ1-5, with 7 bases fitting TRBD1. Trimming removed 6 bases from V and 7 bases from J; junction bases left unmatched: 9. The CDR3 has 14 residues. Germline loops: CDR1 LNHDA, CDR2 SQIVND (reference sequence). CDR3: CASSLNRGNQPQHF. The CDR3 DNA sequence: TGTGCCAGTAGCCTCAACAGGGGAAACCAGCCCCAGCATTTT. The whole variable domain, filled in from reference TRBV19 and TRBJ1-5, reads DGGITQSPKYLFRKEGQNVTLSCEQNLNHDAMYWYRQDPGQGLRLIYYSQIVNDFQKGDIAEGYSVSREKKESFPLTVTSAQKNPTAFYLCASSLNRGNQPQHFGDGTRLSIL.

The chain has TRBV9 and TRBJ2-5; 8 bases fit TRBD2. The J segment lost 2 bases and the V segment lost 4 bases, leaving 13 bases of the junction unmatched. The length of the CDR3 is 17 residues. The V gene's germline CDR1 is SGDLS and CDR2 YYNGEE. The CDR3 DNA reads TGTGCCAGCAGCCTTGGGGGGAGCGGGGGCCTACAAGAGACCCAGTACTTC. Translating gives CASSLGGSGGLQETQYF.

This chain links TRBV12-3 or TRBV12-4 with TRBJ1-2; D remains ambiguous. The CDR3 is 13 amino acids. Deletions cut 3 bases from V and 4 bases from J, with 9 bases between. In nucleotides, the CDR3 is TGTGCCAGCAGTTTGGGTAGGAGCTATGGCTACACCTTC. This gives the protein CASSLGRSYGYTF.

This clonotype was seen a few times. The chain links TRBV6-5 to TRBJ2-7; D uncertain. V lost 2 bases and J 0 bases, leaving 8 bases between the germline ends. The CDR3 is 14 amino acids. Germline assignment: CDR1 MNHEY and CDR2 SVGAGI. Here the CDR3 DNA reads TGTGCCAGCAGTTACAGTGGACGCTCCTACGAGCAGTACTTC. Amino acid sequence: CASSYSGRSYEQYF.

The gene calls are TRBV29-1 and TRBJ1-2; 10 bases map to TRBD1. After removal of 4 bases from V and 3 bases from J, the junction contained 14 bases not matched to a gene. Per germline, CDR1 SQVTM and CDR2 ANQGSEA. This CDR3 has 17 amino acids. In DNA form, the CDR3 reads TGCAGCGTTGGGATGCCTCCCCCGGGACAGGGGTACTATGGCTACACCTTC. Encoded protein: CSVGMPPPGQGYYGYTF.

This clonotype was seen ten or more times. The chain recombines TRBV7-6 with TRBJ2-2; possible D gene TRBD2, 6 bases. This CDR3 has 16 residues. V was shortened by 5 bases and J by 1 base, with 14 bases between the two germline ends. The germline V gene encodes CDR1 SGHVS and CDR2 FNYEAQ. CDR3 in amino acids: CASSRAMGGNTGELFF. CDR3 in DNA: TGTGCCAGCAGCCGAGCAATGGGGGGGAACACCGGGGAGCTGTTTTTT.